The T cell receptor beta chain described here comes from a study of T cells in pancreatic ductal adenocarcinoma. Germline CDR1 is SGHNT and CDR2 is YENEEA. V was clipped by 6 bases and J by 7 bases; unmatched bases: 8. The CDR3 loop spans 13 amino acids. No neoadjuvant therapy was given to the selected pancreatic ductal adenocarcinoma patients before their surgery. Some clones are missing from TCRdb's copy, which holds only in-frame ones; the method was immunoSEQ multiplex PCR. The data hold 30,000 or so clones, with about 92% observed a single time. Findings of the study overall: Tumor and blood clonality did not differ significantly, about 0.12 versus 0.079. Blood had more productive templates and about 7.9-fold more unique clonotypes than tumor. Enrichment of CD45RO+ effector over naive T cells in tumors may bias clonality.

This clone was seen only once. Its antigen is unidentified. The gene calls are TRBV11-3 and TRBJ1-2; 7 bases are a match to TRBD1. Sequencing was carried out using PBMCs. The origin of this receptor is a human donor with pancreatic ductal adenocarcinoma. The CDR3 sequence: CASSLTGVGGYTF. The DNA of the CDR3 is TGTGCCAGCAGTCTCACAGGGGTGGGTGGCTACACCTTC.